Each of the 24 T cell receptor beta chains below was sequenced from the same sample in a study of graft-versus-host responses after intestinal transplantation. These TCRs' antigens remain unknown. Assay: immunoSEQ multiplex PCR; the TCRdb copy retains only in-frame clones and omits some. There are about 100,000 clones in the sample; more than 75% occur only once, and 0.95% lies in the top ten. The specimen was unstimulated CD4+ T cells sorted from spleen or lymph node cells, collected before transplant. These receptors came from a human donor who was the organ donor for an intestinal transplant.

The chain joins TRBV28 to TRBJ1-3; unclear D gene. The CDR3 is 15 amino acids. V dropped 7 bases and J dropped 0 bases, with 13 bases sitting between them. The germline V gene encodes CDR1 MDHEN and CDR2 SYDVKM. The CDR3 is CASTMTLHSGNTIYF. The DNA for the CDR3 is TGTGCCAGCACGATGACCCTCCACTCTGGAAACACCATATATTTT.

The rearrangement links TRBV2 to TRBJ1-5; 8 nucleotides line up with TRBD1. V dropped 6 bases and J dropped 4; count of bases not matched to a gene: 20. Per the germline V gene, CDR1 is SNHLY and CDR2 is FYNNEI. This CDR3 region has 19 residues. CDR3 sequence: CASRAERRQGSGKNQPQHF. The DNA of the CDR3 is TGTGCCAGCAGGGCGGAGAGACGACAGGGGTCAGGAAAAAATCAGCCCCAGCATTTT.

The V and J genes are TRBV29-1 and TRBJ2-1; unclear D gene. CDR3 length: 14 residues. Germline CDR1 is SQVTM and CDR2 is ANQGSEA. The germline V and J ends were trimmed by 4 bases and 7 bases, with 17 bases remaining between them. CDR3 region: CSVATPREKNEQFF. The CDR3 DNA is TGCAGCGTTGCGACACCCAGAGAGAAGAATGAGCAGTTCTTC.

CDR3 DNA sequence: TGTGCCAGCAGCTCCGGACTAGCGGGGGGAGAAAACATTCAGTACTTC. It yields the protein CASSSGLAGGENIQYF. The rearrangement links TRBV13 to TRBJ2-4; the match to TRBD2 covers 14 bases. CDR1 is PRHDT and CDR2 is FYEKMQ in the germline V gene (reference sequence). The V and J ends lost 4 bases and 5 bases, in that order; junction bases with no gene match: 4. The CDR3 totals 16 residues.

V is TRBV19 and J is TRBJ1-5, with D perhaps TRBD1 (5 bases). CDR1 and CDR2 from the germline V gene are LNHDA and SQIVND (reference sequence). The V end lost 8 bases, the J end lost 7 bases, and 18 bases lay between the germline ends. The CDR3 runs to 14 residues. DNA for the CDR3: TGTGCCAGTCAGCCCGGGGGGACTCGACAGCCCCAGCATTTT. Amino acid sequence: CASQPGGTRQPQHF.

The chain carries TRBV30 and TRBJ2-3; D ambiguous. CDR1 and CDR2 (germline): GTSNPN, SVGIG (reference sequence). This CDR3 comprises 11 residues. V was clipped by 0 bases and J by 5 bases, with 3 bases between them. Here the CDR3 DNA reads TGTGCCTGGAGTGTAATAGATACGCAGTATTTT. Protein: CAWSVIDTQYF.

This chain connects TRBV6-1 to TRBJ2-5; 10 nucleotides agree with TRBD2. This CDR3 region has 13 residues. V shed 5 bases, J shed 4 bases, and the junction held 1 base outside the gene matches. Germline V CDR1 and CDR2: MNHNS, SASEGT. The CDR3 DNA is TGTGCCAGCAGTAGCGGGGGGGGAGAGACCCAGTACTTC. This sequence encodes CASSSGGGETQYF.

This clone has only a few counts. The V and J genes are TRBV6-6 and TRBJ1-6, with D unresolved. This CDR3 comprises 13 residues. CDR1 is MNHNY, CDR2 SVGAGI, per germline (reference sequence). Trimming cost V 0 bases and J 7 bases, with 4 bases left between them. This CDR3 is CASSYSQNSPLHF. The CDR3 bases are TGTGCCAGCAGTTACTCACAGAATTCACCCCTCCACTTT.

This sequence joins TRBV5-6 and TRBJ2-5; D is unresolved. Germline values: CDR1 SGHDT, CDR2 YYEEEE. This CDR3 has 14 residues. Trimming left V 2 bases short and J 4 bases short, with 12 bases between. Here the CDR3 reads CASSFVGPGETQYF. The CDR3 coding sequence is TGTGCCAGCAGCTTTGTGGGCCCAGGAGAGACCCAGTACTTC.

There are a few counts of this clone. The chain joins TRBV5-6 to TRBJ1-6; 7 nucleotides line up with TRBD1. CDR1 SGHDT and CDR2 YYEEEE come from the germline V gene. V dropped 4 bases and J dropped 8; count of bases not matched to a gene: 9. The length of the CDR3 is 15 residues. The CDR3 nucleotides read TGTGCCAGCAGCATCCAGGGGGTGGGATATTCACCCCTCCACTTT. Protein product: CASSIQGVGYSPLHF.

The rearrangement uses TRBV4-2 and TRBJ2-2; 11 bases align to TRBD2. Per germline, CDR1 LGHNA and CDR2 YNFKEQ. The CDR3 has 21 residues. The V gene end was trimmed by 0 bases and the J gene end by 6 bases; junction bases not matched to a gene: 18. The CDR3 reads CASSQDLAGSFSGGASGELFF. CDR3 coding DNA: TGTGCCAGCAGCCAAGATCTTGCCGGTAGTTTTAGCGGGGGGGCCTCCGGGGAGCTGTTTTTT.

J is TRBJ2-7 and V is TRBV5-1, with 9 bases aligning to TRBD2. This CDR3 has 15 amino acids. Germline CDR1 reads SGHRS; CDR2 reads YFSETQ. V was clipped by 4 bases and J by 5 bases; unmatched bases: 10. The CDR3 loop is CASSPFSGGQNEQYF. The CDR3 DNA follows: TGCGCCAGCAGCCCATTTAGCGGGGGCCAAAACGAGCAGTACTTC.

The chain carries TRBV13 and TRBJ2-2; D not certain. Germline-derived CDR1 and CDR2 are PRHDT and FYEKMQ (reference sequence). Trimming shortened V by 1 base and J by 4 bases, and 13 bases separated the two germline ends. CDR3 length equals 16 residues. The CDR3 DNA is TGTGCCAGCAGCTTAGATGCCCGTTGGGGCACCGGGGAGCTGTTTTTT. This codes for CASSLDARWGTGELFF.

The V and J genes are TRBV7-9 and TRBJ1-6; perhaps TRBD1 as D (6 bases). The CDR3 spans 14 residues. Germline values: CDR1 SEHNR, CDR2 FQNEAQ (reference sequence). Trimming cost V 1 base and J 9 bases, with 10 bases left between them. The CDR3 loop is CASSLGTASSPLHF. CDR3 coding DNA: TGTGCCAGCAGCTTAGGGACAGCTAGTTCACCCCTCCACTTT.

CDR3 DNA sequence: TGCAGCGTGGAGGCCGGGACAGGGGGAAACTATGGCTACACCTTC. Amino acid sequence: CSVEAGTGGNYGYTF. The chain recombines TRBV29-1 with TRBJ1-2, with 11 bases matching TRBD1. The CDR3 spans 15 residues. The germline V gene encodes CDR1 SQVTM and CDR2 ANQGSEA. Trimming removed 6 bases from V and 2 bases from J; junction bases left unmatched: 8.

The rearrangement joins TRBV2 to TRBJ2-1, with D unclear. V lost 5 bases and J lost 9, with 14 bases in between. The germline gives CDR1 SNHLY, CDR2 FYNNEI. This CDR3 comprises 13 residues. CDR3 DNA: TGTGCCAGCAGTATTGGACGGGTCGGTGAGCAGTTCTTC. It is translated as CASSIGRVGEQFF. The full variable domain, its missing parts supplied by reference TRBV2 and TRBJ2-1, is EPEVTQTPSHQVTQMGQEVILRCVPISNHLYFYWYRQILGQKVEFLVSFYNNEISEKSEIFDDQFSVERPDGSNFTLKIRSTKLEDSAMYFCASSIGRVGEQFFGPGTRLTVL.

V and J are TRBV30 and TRBJ2-5; tentatively, D is TRBD1 (6 bases). This CDR3 contains 14 residues. Germline CDR1 GTSNPN, CDR2 SVGIG (reference sequence). The V end was cut by 0 bases, the J end by 6 bases, with 14 bases between. DNA for the CDR3: TGTGCCTGGAGTGTACCCCGAGACAGGCAGACCCAGTACTTC. Protein product: CAWSVPRDRQTQYF.

V usage is TRBV7-8 and J usage is TRBJ1-1, with D hard to call. Germline CDR1 SGHVS, CDR2 FQNEAQ. The CDR3 totals 15 residues. V was shortened by 1 base and J by 7 bases, with 16 bases between the two germline ends. Here the CDR3 DNA reads TGTGCCAGCAGCTTAGGATTAGGTCGGAAAGTTGAAGCTTTCTTT. Translated, it gives CASSLGLGRKVEAFF.

This chain joins TRBV6-1 and TRBJ1-6; 7 bases fit TRBD1. The V gene end was trimmed by 2 bases and the J gene end by 8 bases; junction bases not matched to a gene: 3. This CDR3 spans 14 amino acids. Germline V gene lookup returns CDR1 MNHNS and CDR2 SASEGT. The CDR3, as DNA: TGTGCCAGCAGTGAACAGGGGGGGGATTCACCCCTCCACTTT. Residues: CASSEQGGDSPLHF.

V is TRBV18 and J is TRBJ2-5, with D unresolved. Germline V gene sequence: CDR1 KGHSH, CDR2 LQKENI. The V end lost 0 bases, the J end lost 4 bases, and 12 bases lay between the germline ends. The CDR3 is 15 amino acids. The CDR3 spells CASSPPMSGLETQYF. The CDR3 DNA follows: TGTGCCAGCTCACCACCGATGTCCGGTTTAGAGACCCAGTACTTC.

This clone was observed a handful of times. The same CDR3 can be traced to other DNA sequences in this sample. The chain carries TRBV19 and TRBJ1-5; 7 positions agree with TRBD1. CDR3 length: 15 residues. Germline values: CDR1 LNHDA, CDR2 SQIVND (reference sequence). The trim removed 6 bases at V and 1 base at J, leaving 6 bases unmatched. CDR3 amino acids: CASRTGTGSNQPQHF. The CDR3 DNA is TGTGCCAGTAGGACAGGGACGGGGAGCAATCAGCCCCAGCATTTT.

This rearrangement joins TRBV19 to TRBJ1-5; D is possibly TRBD1 (5 bases). V was pared by 3 bases and J by 2 bases, with 8 bases between. The CDR3 length is 14 residues. The germline CDR1 and CDR2 sequences are LNHDA and SQIVND (reference sequence). The CDR3 coding sequence is TGTGCCAGTAGTATTATGACAGGCAATCAGCCCCAGCATTTT. This sequence encodes CASSIMTGNQPQHF.

The CDR3 is CASSLGRGALTDTQYF. The CDR3 bases are TGCGCCAGCAGCCTCGGGCGGGGCGCCCTCACAGATACGCAGTATTTT. The V call is TRBV5-1, the J call TRBJ2-3, with D maybe TRBD2 (6 bases). The CDR3 sequence is 16 residues long. Germline CDR1 SGHRS, CDR2 YFSETQ. The germline V and J ends were trimmed by 4 bases and 2 bases, with 17 bases remaining between them.

The CDR3 here is CSVATSGGAFEQFF. For the CDR3, the DNA is TGCAGCGTCGCGACTAGCGGGGGGGCTTTTGAGCAGTTCTTC. The chain couples TRBV29-1 to TRBJ2-1; 14 nucleotides line up with TRBD2. Trimming took 6 bases from V and 9 from J; bases not matched to a gene: 7. In germline, CDR1 is SQVTM, CDR2 ANQGSEA. The CDR3 contains 14 residues.